This TCR beta chain was documented in a study of blood T cell repertoires in COVID-19. At the level of the study: From T cells, B-cell-depleted T cells, or PBMCs came the material, which was cDNA or gDNA.

Assay used: immunoSEQ multiplex PCR; TCRdb lists only in-frame clones, some missing. The table records 120,000 to 150,000 clones, about 82% of them present only once. This CDR3 comprises 15 residues. Germline V gene lookup returns CDR1 SGHVS and CDR2 FNYEAQ. V lost 0 bases, J lost 0 bases, and 9 bases lay in between. The chain employs TRBV7-6 and TRBJ2-7, with no clear D. Sequencing was done on a sample of peripheral blood. This TCR was recovered from a woman aged 40 to 50 with active or convalescent COVID-19. CDR3 DNA: TGTGCCAGCAGCTTAGCACCGATGAGCTCCTACGAGCAGTACTTC. It encodes CASSLAPMSSYEQYF.